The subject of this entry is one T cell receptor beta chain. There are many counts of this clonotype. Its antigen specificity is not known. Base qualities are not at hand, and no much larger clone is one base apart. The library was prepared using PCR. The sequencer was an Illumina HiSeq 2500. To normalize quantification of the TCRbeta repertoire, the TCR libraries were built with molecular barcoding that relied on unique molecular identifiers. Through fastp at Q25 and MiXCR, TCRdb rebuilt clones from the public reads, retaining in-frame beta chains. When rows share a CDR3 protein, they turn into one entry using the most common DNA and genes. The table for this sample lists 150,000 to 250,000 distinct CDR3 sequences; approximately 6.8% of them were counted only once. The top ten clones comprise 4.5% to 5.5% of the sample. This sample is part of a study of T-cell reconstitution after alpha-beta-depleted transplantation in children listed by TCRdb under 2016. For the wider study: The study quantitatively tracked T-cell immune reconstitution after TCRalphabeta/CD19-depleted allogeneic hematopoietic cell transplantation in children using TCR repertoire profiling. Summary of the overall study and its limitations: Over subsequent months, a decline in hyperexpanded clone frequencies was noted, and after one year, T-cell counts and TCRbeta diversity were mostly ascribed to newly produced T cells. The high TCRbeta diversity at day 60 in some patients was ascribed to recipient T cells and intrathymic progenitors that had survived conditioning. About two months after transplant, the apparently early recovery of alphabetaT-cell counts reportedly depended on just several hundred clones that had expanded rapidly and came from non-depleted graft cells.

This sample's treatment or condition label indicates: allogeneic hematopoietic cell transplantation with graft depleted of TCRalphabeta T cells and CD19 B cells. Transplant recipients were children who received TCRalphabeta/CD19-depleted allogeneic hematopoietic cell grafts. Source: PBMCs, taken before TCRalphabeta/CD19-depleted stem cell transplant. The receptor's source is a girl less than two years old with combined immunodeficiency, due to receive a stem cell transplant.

The CDR3 here reads CSAKTGFDPNSPLHF. The nucleotides are TGCAGCGCCAAGACTGGGTTTGATCCTAATTCACCCCTCCACTTT. The sequence links TRBV29-1 to TRBJ1-6; the D gene assignment is ambiguous. Taken from cysteine to phenylalanine, the CDR3 has 15 residues. CDR3 DNA is the only sequence kept; it has 45 bases, read in frame from the first base. The trim is 7 bases for V and 6 bases for J, with a gap of 19 bases between the germline ends. Per the germline V gene, SQVTM is the CDR1 and ANQGSEA is the CDR2.